Listed here are 28 T cell receptor beta chains from one sample, sequenced in a study of metastatic and nonmetastatic thyroid tumors. MiXCR reprocessed the PCR reads for TCRdb. The repertoire holds about 38,000 clones, with less than 60% as singletons. Patients were all untreated before their thyroid surgery. The specimen sequenced was tumor tissue. These TCRs come from a male donor with papillary thyroid cancer or a benign thyroid nodule (not recorded which). Some clones in this sample may be carry-over from other donors' samples.

This chain links TRBV20-1 with TRBJ1-2; 12 bases fit TRBD1. In germline, CDR1 is DFQATT, CDR2 SNEGSKA (reference sequence). The CDR3 runs 15 residues. With 0 bases clipped from V and 5 bases from J, the junction kept 4 bases outside the gene matches. The CDR3 here is CSARDGGQGAYGYTF. The CDR3, as DNA: TGCAGTGCTAGAGATGGGGGACAGGGGGCTTATGGCTACACCTTC.

The chain recombines TRBV13 with TRBJ1-1, with TRBD1 as a possible D gene (5 bases). The germline CDR1 and CDR2 sequences are PRHDT and FYEKMQ (reference sequence). This CDR3 comprises 14 residues. V lost 5 bases to trimming and J lost 1 base, with 11 bases between them. The CDR3 sequence is CASSATDTNTEAFF. The CDR3, as DNA: TGTGCCAGCAGCGCGACAGATACGAACACTGAAGCTTTCTTT.

In its sample, this clone was seen a few times. The chain combines TRBV12-3 or TRBV12-4 with TRBJ1-2, with a tentative D call TRBD1 (5 bases). CDR3 length equals 13 residues. V shed 5 bases and J shed 5 bases, with 12 bases lying between them. Here the CDR3 reads CASSIGTGYGYTF. The CDR3 DNA reads TGTGCCAGCAGTATCGGGACGGGATATGGCTACACCTTC.

This chain connects TRBV4-2 to TRBJ2-2, with D possibly being TRBD2 (6 bases). Germline CDR1 LGHNA, CDR2 YNFKEQ. V was pared by 0 bases and J by 2 bases, with 19 bases between. The CDR3 has 19 amino acids. In DNA form, the CDR3 reads TGTGCCAGCAGCCAAGATAATGAGGGCCTAGCGCTCAACACCGGGGAGCTGTTTTTT. Residues: CASSQDNEGLALNTGELFF.

The gene calls are TRBV20-1 and TRBJ2-7; possible D gene TRBD1, 6 bases. Germline V CDR1 and CDR2: DFQATT, SNEGSKA (reference sequence). This CDR3 contains 15 residues. The V end lost 6 bases, the J end lost 0 bases, and 18 bases lay between the germline ends. CDR3 bases: TGCAGTGCCCGGATCTCACAGGGCAGCTCCTACGAGCAGTACTTC. Translation gives CSARISQGSSYEQYF.

The DNA of the CDR3 is TGTGCCAGCAAGCCTATCGGGGTCCTTTCCAATTCACCCCTCCACTTT. Translated, it gives CASKPIGVLSNSPLHF. The J gene is TRBJ1-6, the V gene TRBV28; D gene ambiguous. CDR3 size: 16 residues. CDR1 and CDR2 from the germline V gene are MDHEN and SYDVKM. V lost 7 bases to trimming and J lost 7 bases, with 20 bases between them.

The chain combines TRBV7-3 with TRBJ2-3, with 9 bases aligning to TRBD2. Germline CDR1 SGHTA, CDR2 FQGTGA. Trimming removed 5 bases from V and 6 bases from J; junction bases left unmatched: 12. The CDR3 is 16 residues long. Written as DNA, the CDR3 is TGTGCCAGCAGCACCCGGGTAGCGGGAGATGTGGATACGCAGTATTTT. It encodes CASSTRVAGDVDTQYF.

The rearrangement links TRBV5-1 to TRBJ2-7; the match to TRBD1 covers 10 bases. Germline trimming cut 4 bases from V and 4 bases from J; bases unmatched to any gene: 11. CDR3 length equals 16 residues. The V gene's germline CDR1 is SGHRS and CDR2 YFSETQ. The CDR3 sequence: CASSPDRGLTAYEQYF. The CDR3 nucleotides are TGCGCCAGCAGCCCTGACAGGGGGCTGACGGCTTACGAGCAGTACTTC.

This rearrangement joins TRBV19 to TRBJ2-2; 8 nucleotides line up with TRBD2. CDR1 is LNHDA and CDR2 is SQIVND in the germline V gene (reference sequence). Trimming cost V 3 bases and J 0 bases; bases outside gene matches: 15. This CDR3 has 20 residues. CDR3 nucleotide sequence: TGTGCCAGTAGTATGCCGGGACTAGGAATGTTAGGGTCGAACACCGGGGAGCTGTTTTTT. Its translation is CASSMPGLGMLGSNTGELFF.

The rearrangement links TRBV25-1 to TRBJ2-7, with D hard to call. Germline V gene lookup returns CDR1 MGHDK and CDR2 SYGVNS. With 4 bases removed from V and 2 bases from J, the gap between germline ends came to 15 bases. The CDR3 runs 15 residues. The CDR3 bases are TGTGCCAGCAGTGGAACCACAAGGTCCCCCTACGAGCAGTACTTC. Protein sequence: CASSGTTRSPYEQYF.

This clone was detected only a few times. This chain uses TRBV29-1 with TRBJ2-7; 11 bases match TRBD2. The germline V gene encodes CDR1 SQVTM and CDR2 ANQGSEA. The CDR3 runs 14 residues. V lost 6 bases and J lost 5; bases outside the gene matches: 9. In DNA, the CDR3 is TGCAGCGTAGAAACTAGCGGGGGACTCAACGAGCAGTACTTC. Translated, it gives CSVETSGGLNEQYF.

The chain employs TRBV20-1 and TRBJ1-1; possibly TRBD1 for D (6 bases). CDR1 is DFQATT and CDR2 is SNEGSKA in the germline V gene (reference sequence). This CDR3 contains 13 residues. Trimming shortened V by 5 bases and J by 4 bases, and 14 bases separated the two germline ends. CDR3 in amino acids: CSADLGGFTEAFF. CDR3 nucleotides: TGCAGTGCTGATTTGGGGGGCTTCACTGAAGCTTTCTTT.

J is TRBJ2-7 and V is TRBV4-1; D perhaps matches TRBD1 (6 bases). Germline V gene data show CDR1 as MGHRA and CDR2 as YSYEKL. The ends were cut back, 0 bases at V and 3 bases at J, with 9 bases in the middle. The CDR3 extends over 14 amino acids. The CDR3 sequence: CASSQDNRVYEQYF. The CDR3 DNA sequence: TGCGCCAGCAGCCAAGATAACAGGGTCTACGAGCAGTACTTC.

This chain joins TRBV27 and TRBJ2-7, with D unclear. The CDR3 sequence is 12 residues long. The V gene's germline CDR1 is MNHEY and CDR2 SMNVEV (reference sequence). V lost 2 bases, J lost 6 bases, and 8 bases lay in between. The CDR3 is CASSLISGEQYF. CDR3 DNA: TGTGCCAGCAGTTTAATCTCGGGCGAGCAGTACTTC.

The rearrangement links TRBV30 to TRBJ2-2, with a tentative D call TRBD1 (6 bases). There are 15 residues in the CDR3. V was shortened by 1 base and J by 5 bases, with 14 bases between the two germline ends. Germline CDR1 is GTSNPN and CDR2 is SVGIG (reference sequence). The CDR3: CAWSDDRRRTGELFF. CDR3 nucleotides: TGTGCCTGGAGTGACGACAGGCGTCGTACCGGGGAGCTGTTTTTT. The full variable domain, its missing parts supplied by reference TRBV30 and TRBJ2-2, is SQTIHQWPATLVQPVGSPLSLECTVEGTSNPNLYWYRQAAGRGLQLLFYSVGIGQISSEVPQNLSASRPQDRQFILSSKKLLLSDSGFYLCAWSDDRRRTGELFFGEGSRLTVL.

This clone showed up just a few times. The V gene is TRBV3-1, the J gene TRBJ1-1; 10 bases match TRBD1. The length of the CDR3 is 11 residues. Per the germline V gene, CDR1 is LGHDT and CDR2 is YNNKEL (reference sequence). The V and J ends lost 4 bases and 11 bases, in that order; junction bases with no gene match: 1. As DNA, the CDR3 is TGTGCCAGCAGCCGACAGGGGGCGGCTTTCTTT. The encoded protein is CASSRQGAAFF.

This chain uses TRBV20-1 with TRBJ1-1, with D hard to call. V lost 5 bases and J 2 bases, leaving 15 bases between the germline ends. This CDR3 contains 14 residues. Looked up from germline, CDR1 is DFQATT and CDR2 is SNEGSKA (reference sequence). Written as DNA, the CDR3 is TGCAGTGCTCGCCCTGTGGGCGGCAACACTGAAGCTTTCTTT. It yields the protein CSARPVGGNTEAFF.

A few counts support this clone. The J gene is TRBJ2-4, the V gene TRBV12-3 or TRBV12-4; 8 nucleotides agree with TRBD1. The J segment lost 6 bases and the V segment lost 5 bases, leaving 6 bases of the junction unmatched. This CDR3 region has 14 residues. The CDR3 loop reads CASSLPQGVNIQYF. The CDR3 DNA sequence: TGTGCCAGCAGTCTCCCACAGGGGGTAAACATTCAGTACTTC.

About this clone: The final CDR3 position lacks the conserved phenylalanine or tryptophan, pointing to a likely read error. V usage is TRBV18 and J usage is TRBJ1-3; the D is unclear. This CDR3 comprises 16 residues. Per germline, CDR1 KGHSH and CDR2 LQKENI. V was pared by 4 bases and J by 0 bases, with 13 bases between. The CDR3 DNA follows: TGTGCCAGCTCACGCTTTAACAGTGACTCTGGAAACACCATATATCTT. It is translated as CASSRFNSDSGNTIYL.

The rearrangement joins TRBV3-1 to TRBJ2-5; no firm D call. V lost 3 bases to trimming and J lost 1 base, with 6 bases between them. The CDR3 loop spans 13 amino acids. The germline CDR1 and CDR2 sequences are LGHDT and YNNKEL (reference sequence). The CDR3 DNA sequence: TGTGCCAGCAGCCAGCCGGGCCAAGAGACCCAGTACTTC. Encoded protein: CASSQPGQETQYF.

This clone was observed a handful of times. The junction departs from germline at one end; a sequencing error may be responsible. This chain connects TRBV12-3 or TRBV12-4 to TRBJ2-7; D gene unclear. There are 12 residues in the CDR3. The CDR3 is CASSRGLYEQYF. The CDR3 bases are TGTGCCAGCAGTCGAGGCCTCTACGAGCAATACTTC.

This clone was counted ten times or more. The CDR3 sequence: CSARFSGRGRGNEQFF. CDR3 nucleotides: TGCAGTGCTAGATTTAGCGGGAGGGGCCGTGGGAATGAGCAGTTCTTC. This chain uses TRBV20-1 with TRBJ2-1; 11 bases are a match to TRBD2. J gave up 7 bases and V 2 bases, and 10 bases lay outside the gene matches. The CDR3 spans 16 residues. Germline V gene data show CDR1 as DFQATT and CDR2 as SNEGSKA (reference sequence).

J is TRBJ1-6 and V is TRBV9, with TRBD1 identical over 9 bases. J was trimmed by 9 bases and V by 0 bases; bases with no gene match: 7. This CDR3 contains 16 residues. In germline, CDR1 is SGDLS, CDR2 YYNGEE. As DNA, the CDR3 is TGTGCCAGCAGCGTAGGAAGGACACAGGGGGCTTCACCCCTCCACTTT. Residues: CASSVGRTQGASPLHF.

The chain is built from TRBV6-1 and TRBJ2-2, with 8 nucleotides matching TRBD1. J lost 4 bases, V lost 4 bases, and 8 bases had no gene match. CDR3 length equals 16 residues. CDR1 MNHNS and CDR2 SASEGT come from the germline V gene. CDR3 coding DNA: TGTGCCAGCAGTGTTGAGGGACAGGTTCGCACCGGGGAGCTGTTTTTT. Protein product: CASSVEGQVRTGELFF.

This clone was seen a few times. The rearrangement uses TRBV19 and TRBJ2-5; 7 bases align to TRBD2. The CDR3 runs to 14 residues. With V trimmed by 6 bases and J by 5 bases, 9 bases remained unmatched. CDR1 is LNHDA, CDR2 SQIVND, per germline (reference sequence). DNA for the CDR3: TGTGCCAGTAGCACTAGCGTCCTCCAGGAGACCCAGTACTTC. It specifies CASSTSVLQETQYF.

The CDR3 loop is CASSAGTSGGLNEQFF. The DNA for the CDR3 is TGTGCCAGCAGTGCAGGGACTAGCGGGGGCCTCAATGAGCAGTTCTTC. The chain joins TRBV2 to TRBJ2-1; 14 bases line up with TRBD2. V was pared by 4 bases and J by 6 bases, with 5 bases of the junction left unmatched. CDR3 length: 16 amino acids. Germline CDR1 is SNHLY and CDR2 is FYNNEI. Based on the CDR3 plus reference TRBV2 and TRBJ2-1, the full variable domain is EPEVTQTPSHQVTQMGQEVILRCVPISNHLYFYWYRQILGQKVEFLVSFYNNEISEKSEIFDDQFSVERPDGSNFTLKIRSTKLEDSAMYFCASSAGTSGGLNEQFFGPGTRLTVL.

In this sample, this clone turned up a few times. The chain has TRBV6-5 and TRBJ1-5; 10 bases are shared with TRBD1. V shed 7 bases and J 7 bases; nucleotides not matched to a gene: 10. Germline-derived CDR1 and CDR2 are MNHEY and SVGAGI. The CDR3 spans 15 residues. The CDR3 here is CASIRTGTGVQPQHF. CDR3 sequence (DNA): TGTGCCAGCATTAGAACCGGGACAGGGGTCCAGCCCCAGCATTTT.

Comment on this clone: This specimen includes other DNA sequences encoding the same CDR3. V usage is TRBV28 and J usage is TRBJ2-7, with 13 bases lining up with TRBD2. The CDR3 extends over 17 amino acids. The germline V gene has CDR1 MDHEN and CDR2 SYDVKM. CDR3 coding DNA: TGCGCCAGCAGTTACACTACCGGGACTAGCGGGGCCTACGAGCAGTACGTC. As protein: CASSYTTGTSGAYEQYV.